The next 13 T cell receptor beta chains were all read from a single sample in a study of PD-1 blockade in classical Hodgkin lymphoma. Time point indicated: cycle 4 day 1 (C4D1), after more than five weeks of nivolumab. Every single patient, without exception, relapsed after autologous stem cell transplantation, and brentuximab vedotin exposure varied. Clones were sequenced by immunoSEQ multiplex PCR, and TCRdb holds only the in-frame ones, with some missing. The sample yields roughly 49,000 clones, around 90% seen once. The sequences come from peripheral blood mononuclear cells (PBMCs), collected before the fourth cycle of nivolumab. The receptors were sampled from a human donor with classical Hodgkin lymphoma.

This clone has just one count. CDR3 in DNA: TGTGCCAGCAGTTGGGGGGGACAGCTGATTATTTACCAGCCCCAGCATTTT. It specifies CASSWGGQLIIYQPQHF. The V and J genes are TRBV28 and TRBJ1-5; 7 nucleotides line up with TRBD1. CDR1 and CDR2 from the germline V gene are MDHEN and SYDVKM. Trimming at V came to 4 bases and at J to 7 bases, leaving 16 bases not matched to a gene. CDR3 length: 17 amino acids.

This chain connects TRBV5-4 to TRBJ2-2; 9 nucleotides line up with TRBD1. J lost 2 bases, V lost 0 bases, and 5 bases had no gene match. The CDR3 is 17 residues long. Germline loops: CDR1 SGHNT, CDR2 YYREEE (reference sequence). CDR3 sequence reads: CASSLGPDRGNTGELFF. The CDR3 region has the DNA TGTGCCAGCAGCTTGGGTCCGGACAGGGGCAACACCGGGGAGCTGTTTTTT.

The chain uses TRBV9 and TRBJ2-7; weak D call: TRBD1 (5 bases). The length of the CDR3 is 15 residues. From germline, CDR1 is SGDLS and CDR2 YYNGEE. Trimming pared 3 bases from V and 5 bases from J, leaving 18 bases between. The CDR3 region is CASSASRGPTDEQYF. The CDR3 coding sequence is TGTGCCAGCAGCGCCAGTAGGGGTCCCACCGACGAGCAGTACTTC.

To note about this clone: One end of the junction does not line up with germline, which may come from a read error. J is TRBJ2-3 and V is TRBV7-7; the match to TRBD2 covers 13 bases. CDR1 and CDR2 from the germline V gene are SSHAT and FNYEAQ (reference sequence). This CDR3 spans 15 amino acids. The CDR3 region is CASSPGLAGAHTQYF. The CDR3 DNA reads as TGTGCTAGCAGCCCAGGACTAGCGGGAGCGCATACGCAGTATTTT.

This clone has a handful of counts. J is TRBJ2-7 and V is TRBV2, with D possibly being TRBD1 (6 bases). V gave up 6 bases and J gave up 6 bases, with 12 bases separating them. From germline, CDR1 is SNHLY and CDR2 FYNNEI. CDR3 size: 12 residues. In DNA, the CDR3 is TGTGCCAGCAGAAAGAACAGGGTCGAGCAGTACTTC. Translating it yields CASRKNRVEQYF.

In this sample, this clone is medium-sized. This sequence joins TRBV11-3 and TRBJ2-2; 7 positions agree with TRBD1. The CDR3 length is 18 residues. V dropped 1 base and J dropped 0; count of bases not matched to a gene: 8. Germline CDR1 is SGHNT and CDR2 is YENEEA. The CDR3 bases are TGTGCCAGCAGCTTAGGCAGGACAGGCTTCGCGAACACCGGGGAGCTGTTTTTT. It specifies CASSLGRTGFANTGELFF.

This chain uses TRBV4-1 with TRBJ2-5; tentatively, D is TRBD2 (5 bases). V was cut by 3 bases and J by 3 bases, with 23 bases left in between. CDR3 length equals 18 residues. From germline, CDR1 is MGHRA and CDR2 YSYEKL. The CDR3 loop is CASSQEVKDSPEEETQYF. The CDR3 nucleotides are TGCGCCAGCAGCCAGGAGGTTAAGGACTCACCGGAGGAAGAGACCCAGTACTTC.

Remarks on this clone: This is likely a read error, given that the CDR3 carries no conserved phenylalanine or tryptophan at its end. It is unclear where the CDR3 begins or ends on the DNA, so no DNA is shown, and the CDR3 is as TCRdb lists it. This chain joins TRBV21-1 and TRBJ2-6. TRBV21-1 is a pseudogene segment. The CDR3 is made up of 8 amino acids, end residues included. CDR3: CASSKGKE.

The CDR3 is CASSPPRTAARRDTQYF. The CDR3 bases are TGTGCCAGCTCACCACCGCGGACAGCGGCGCGGCGAGATACGCAGTATTTT. The V gene is TRBV18, the J gene TRBJ2-3, with a possible D match to TRBD1 (6 bases). The CDR3 loop spans 17 amino acids. Germline V gene sequence: CDR1 KGHSH, CDR2 LQKENI. Trimming took off 0 bases at V and 5 bases at J, with 18 bases between the two ends. The full variable domain, rest sourced from reference TRBV18 and TRBJ2-3, is NAGVMQNPRHLVRRRGQEARLRCSPMKGHSHVYWYRQLPEEGLKFMVYLQKENIIDESGMPKERFSAEFPKEGPSILRIQQVVRGDSAAYFCASSPPRTAARRDTQYFGPGTRLTVL.

The chain employs TRBV27 and TRBJ1-5; the D is unclear. The CDR3 runs 14 residues. The V end was cut by 0 bases, the J end by 3 bases, with 6 bases between. CDR1 is MNHEY and CDR2 is SMNVEV in the germline V gene (reference sequence). The CDR3 region has the DNA TGTGCCAGCAGTTTATCTCCAACCAATCAGCCCCAGCATTTT. It codes for CASSLSPTNQPQHF.

The chain recombines TRBV5-1 with TRBJ2-3, with D tentatively TRBD2 (5 bases). The CDR3 totals 15 residues. Germline-derived CDR1 and CDR2 are SGHRS and YFSETQ. V lost 4 bases and J lost 2, with 14 bases in between. The CDR3 sequence: CASSPVGAFTDTQYF. DNA of the CDR3: TGCGCCAGCAGCCCCGTGGGAGCTTTCACAGATACGCAGTATTTT.

V usage is TRBV5-1 and J usage is TRBJ2-1; D possibly corresponds to TRBD2 (6 bases). In germline, CDR1 is SGHRS, CDR2 YFSETQ. V dropped 2 bases and J dropped 9 bases, with 15 bases sitting between them. The CDR3 loop spans 14 amino acids. In nucleotides, the CDR3 is TGCGCCAGCAGCTTAACGGGAGACGGCAGTGAGCAGTTCTTC. Residues: CASSLTGDGSEQFF.

The chain employs TRBV2 and TRBJ1-1; no clear D gene. Trimming stripped 5 bases from V and 4 bases from J, with 20 bases between. Germline loops: CDR1 SNHLY, CDR2 FYNNEI. The CDR3 is 16 residues long. CDR3 region: CASSPGRVLRSTEAFF. Written as DNA, the CDR3 is TGTGCCAGCAGTCCGGGAAGGGTCTTGCGGAGCACTGAAGCTTTCTTT.